This T cell receptor (beta chain) was retrieved from a study of cytomegalovirus exposure and HLA in healthy donors. Both 60 Vbeta primers and 13 Jbeta primers went into the PCR. Libraries were prepared by immunoSEQ multiplex PCR; TCRdb keeps only in-frame clonotypes and omits some of them. The data contain around 58,000 clones, approximately 80% of them singletons. Study-level results: CMV serostatus stood as the only immune exposure information on hand. TCR beta V segments were, for the most part, productive about 87% or about 30% of the time in an earlier analysis.

The CDR3 sequence is 13 residues long. The ends were cut back, 5 bases at V and 3 bases at J, with 8 bases in the middle. Germline CDR1 is SGHRS and CDR2 is YFSETQ. As regards this clone: Its antigen is currently unknown.

Whereas donors were nominally healthy upon sampling, unrecorded immune exposures were probable. This chain connects TRBV5-1 to TRBJ2-2, with D possibly being TRBD1 (6 bases). Material for sequencing was PBMCs. This TCR was recovered from a female donor in good health and CMV-seronegative. For the CDR3, the DNA is TGCGCCAGCAGGGACAGCTACACCGGGGAGCTGTTTTTT. This translates into CASRDSYTGELFF. Together with reference TRBV5-1 and TRBJ2-2, the CDR3 gives the full variable domain: KAGVTQTPRYLIKTRGQQVTLSCSPISGHRSVSWYQQTPGQGLQFLFEYFSETQRNKGNFPGRFSGRQFSNSRSEMNVSTLELGDSALYLCASRDSYTGELFFGEGSRLTVL.